This T cell receptor beta chain is from a study of T cells in Graves' hyperthyroidism and ophthalmopathy. Study-level points and caveats: Most clonotypes expanded in thyroid above 0.001 were likewise present in blood.

Investigators excluded patients with uncontrolled infection, other autoimmune disease, pregnancy or lactation. The V end lost 2 bases, the J end lost 1 base, and 11 bases lay between the germline ends. Germline lookup yields CDR1 MNHEY and CDR2 SVGAGI. The CDR3 is 16 residues long. TCR beta CDR3 sequences were amplified from RNA transcripts. First-round RT-PCR targeting the TCR CDR3 was performed with the HTBI primer set. In TCRdb, the multiplex PCR reads were re-called with MiXCR into one record per CDR3 protein. Altogether about 270,000 distinct CDR3 sequences are present, around a quarter being singletons, with the ten largest covering about 30%. Details on this clonotype: No antigen is known for it.

Specimen: blood. The chain links TRBV6-5 to TRBJ2-2; D perhaps matches TRBD1 (6 bases). The source is a man aged 40-55 years with Graves' hyperthyroidism that later progressed to Graves' ophthalmopathy. The CDR3 region is CASSYAPGQNTGELFF. DNA for the CDR3: TGTGCCAGCAGTTACGCGCCGGGACAGAACACCGGGGAGCTGTTTTTT.